This T cell receptor beta chain was captured in a study of early T cells in non-severe SARS-CoV-2 infection. Study overall: Bulk RNA isolated from unsorted whole blood underwent sequencing; chains were not paired.

V lost 0 bases to trimming and J lost 4 bases, with 15 bases between them. CDR1 MNHEY and CDR2 SVGAGI come from the germline V gene. The CDR3 extends over 16 amino acids. This clonotype was counted many times. Researchers attached unique molecular identifiers to individual cDNA molecules. One entry per CDR3 protein, called by TCRdb with MiXCR from the 5' RACE reads. The sample has approximately 23,000 distinct CDR3 sequences; approximately 4.6% are singletons. Sequenced material: whole blood. This chain joins TRBV6-5 and TRBJ1-2; D remains unclear. The sequence was obtained from an adult who was a healthcare worker with PCR-confirmed SARS-CoV-2 infection or an uninfected control (not recorded which). The CDR3, as DNA: TGTGCCAGCAGTTACTCGAGGTACCCCGACGTCTATGGCTACACCTTC. Amino acids: CASSYSRYPDVYGYTF.